Listed below are T cell receptor beta chains from one sample, sequenced in a study of T cells in Graves' hyperthyroidism and ophthalmopathy. TCRdb reanalysed the multiplex PCR reads using MiXCR and keeps one entry per CDR3 protein. In the table there are approximately 600,000 distinct CDR3 sequences, 14% to 15% of which are singletons. Source material: blood. The receptors shown here come from a middle-aged woman with Graves' ophthalmopathy. Both conserved end residues are part of each CDR3. The D gene is left open where the match is weak. Only part of the rows carry a size: once, few, many, or a class if the clone is expanded.

TRBJ2-5	NA	NA	TRBV25-1	CASSEWMGRTEETQYF	TGTGCCAGCAGTGAATGGATGGGGCGGACGGAAGAGACCCAGTACTTC
TRBJ1-5	many	NA	TRBV28	CASSTGTLDQPQHF	TGTGCCAGCAGTACCGGGACACTGGATCAGCCCCAGCATTTT
TRBJ2-7	many	TRBD1	TRBV6-1	CASARQGVPYEQYF	TGTGCCAGCGCCCGACAGGGGGTACCCTACGAGCAGTACTTC
TRBJ1-2	many	TRBD1	TRBV10-3	CAISESTGGKWDGYTF	TGTGCCATCAGTGAGTCGACAGGGGGAAAGTGGGATGGCTACACCTTC
TRBJ2-3	few	NA	TRBV30	CAEGGGNTQYF	TGTGCCGAAGGGGGGGGGAATACGCAGTATTTT
TRBJ2-1	many	TRBD2	TRBV25-1	CASSTAGASRGSNEQFF	TGTGCCAGCAGTACAGCGGGAGCTTCGAGAGGGTCCAATGAGCAGTTCTTC
TRBJ1-2	NA	NA	TRBV6-2/TRBV6-3	CASSYSGRLGGYTF	TGTGCCAGCAGTTACTCTGGCAGGCTTGGCGGCTACACCTTC
TRBJ2-7	many	NA	TRBV10-3	CAISESETDYEQYF	TGTGCCATCAGTGAGTCGGAGACAGATTACGAGCAGTACTTC
TRBJ1-2	many	TRBD1	TRBV11-3	CASSPDRENGYTF	TGTGCCAGCAGCCCCGACAGGGAAAATGGCTACACCTTC
TRBJ1-2	many	NA	TRBV5-1	CASSYVDRSHGYTF	TGCGCCAGCAGCTACGTTGACAGGAGCCATGGCTACACCTTC
TRBJ2-7	many	TRBD2	TRBV28	CASSFTPTSGPYEQYF	TGTGCCAGCAGTTTTACCCCGACTAGCGGCCCCTACGAGCAGTACTTC
TRBJ2-7	many	TRBD1	TRBV27	CASSLTRGQYEQYF	TGTGCCAGCAGTTTAACCAGGGGGCAGTACGAGCAGTACTTC
TRBJ1-2	few	NA	TRBV30	CAWGPTGSNYGYTF	TGTGCCTGGGGCCCGACAGGCTCGAACTATGGCTACACCTTC
TRBJ2-7	many	NA	TRBV5-1	CASSPEALTDKQYF	TGCGCCAGCAGCCCGGAAGCACTCACGGACAAGCAGTACTTC
TRBJ1-1	many	NA	TRBV2	CASSESSVGTEAFF	TGTGCCAGCAGTGAATCTAGTGTCGGCACTGAAGCTTTCTTT
TRBJ1-2	many	NA	TRBV6-5	CASSYSSPGADYGYTF	TGTGCCAGCAGTTACTCGTCCCCAGGGGCAGACTATGGCTACACCTTC
TRBJ2-7	NA	NA	TRBV10-3	CAISDRSYEQYF	TGTGCCATCAGCGACAGATCCTACGAGCAGTACTTC
TRBJ2-3	NA	NA	TRBV7-8	CASSSTGRTDTQYF	TGTGCCAGCAGCTCGACAGGACGCACAGATACGCAGTATTTT
TRBJ1-3	many	NA	TRBV12-3/TRBV12-4	CASSLHQGSGNTIYF	TGTGCCAGCAGTTTACACCAGGGCTCTGGAAACACCATATATTTT
TRBJ2-1	few	NA	TRBV10-3	CACHHSAERNNEQFF	TGTGCCTGCCATCATTCAGCGGAAAGAAACAATGAGCAGTTCTTC
TRBJ2-7	many	NA	TRBV6-2/TRBV6-3	CASSYVKSREQYF	TGTGCCAGCAGTTATGTAAAGTCACGCGAGCAGTACTTC
TRBJ1-5	many	TRBD1	TRBV19	CASSTDRRNQPQHF	TGTGCCAGTAGTACGGACAGGCGCAATCAGCCCCAGCATTTT
TRBJ1-1	NA	NA	TRBV12-3/TRBV12-4	CASGSGQSQNTEAFF	TGTGCCAGCGGCTCGGGGCAATCACAGAACACTGAAGCTTTCTTT
TRBJ2-2	NA	NA	TRBV12-3/TRBV12-4	CANRKGFGELFF	TGTGCCAACCGGAAGGGATTCGGGGAGCTGTTTTTT
TRBJ2-5	NA	NA	TRBV5-6	CASSEPLSRETQYF	TGTGCCAGCAGCGAACCTCTAAGCAGGGAGACCCAGTACTTC
TRBJ2-4	many	TRBD1	TRBV5-1	CASSSGTGGKLAKNIQYF	TGCGCCAGCAGCTCCGGGACAGGGGGGAAATTAGCCAAAAACATTCAGTACTTC
TRBJ2-2	NA	TRBD2	TRBV5-1	CASSLALAGPGELFF	TGCGCCAGCAGCTTGGCCCTAGCGGGTCCCGGGGAGCTGTTTTTT
TRBJ2-7	many	TRBD2	TRBV28	CASSLWTSGSSYEQYF	TGTGCCAGCAGTTTATGGACTAGCGGAAGCTCCTACGAGCAGTACTTC
TRBJ1-2	many	TRBD1	TRBV10-3	CAITGGQVNYGYTF	TGTGCCATCACTGGGGGACAGGTTAACTATGGCTACACCTTC
TRBJ2-7	few	NA	TRBV5-1	CASSPRGTTYEQYF	TGCGCCAGCAGCCCTCGGGGCACCACCTACGAGCAGTACTTC
TRBJ1-1	many	NA	TRBV29-1	CSVEGRKNTEAFF	TGCAGCGTTGAGGGTCGGAAGAACACTGAAGCTTTCTTT
TRBJ2-5	many	NA	TRBV9	CASSYYLGDQETQYF	TGTGCCAGCAGCTACTACTTAGGGGACCAAGAGACCCAGTACTTC
TRBJ2-2	many	NA	TRBV6-2/TRBV6-3	CASSWSATGELFF	TGTGCCAGCAGTTGGAGCGCAACCGGGGAGCTGTTTTTT
TRBJ2-5	many	TRBD2	TRBV28	CASSLALAPQETQYF	TGTGCCAGCAGTTTAGCACTAGCGCCTCAAGAGACCCAGTACTTC
TRBJ1-2	many	TRBD1	TRBV19	CASTDRVNYGYTF	TGTGCCAGTACTGACAGGGTTAACTATGGCTACACCTTC
TRBJ1-2	many	NA	TRBV20-1	CSARAPGGPPYTF	TGCAGTGCTAGAGCCCCGGGGGGCCCCCCCTACACCTTC
TRBJ2-4	NA	NA	TRBV6-1	CASTRGNIQYF	TGTGCCAGCACGAGAGGGAACATTCAGTACTTC
TRBJ2-7	many	NA	TRBV27	CASRGGVVSYEQYF	TGTGCCAGCAGGGGGGGAGTGGTCTCCTACGAGCAGTACTTC
TRBJ1-5	NA	TRBD1	TRBV6-2/TRBV6-3	CASLSRDRGLSNQPQHF	TGTGCCAGTCTTTCCCGGGACAGGGGGCTTAGCAATCAGCCCCAGCATTTT
TRBJ2-7	once	NA	TRBV12-3/TRBV12-4	CASSFTRSSYEQYF	TGTGCCAGCAGTTTCACTAGGAGCTCCTACGAGCAGTACTTC
TRBJ2-7	many	NA	TRBV29-1	CSVVEVEQYF	TGCAGCGTTGTTGAGGTGGAGCAGTACTTC